One sample yielded the 29 T cell receptor beta chains listed below, sequenced in a study of T cell responses to AZD1222 COVID-19 vaccine. Sequencing used immunoSEQ multiplex PCR; TCRdb keeps in-frame clones, though not all of them. The data contain about 110,000 clones, approximately 84% of them seen just once; the ten biggest clones take up about 7.4%. The input for sequencing was peripheral blood, taken on day 0 of AZD1222 vaccination. These receptors were obtained from an adult in good health.

The chain is built from TRBV18 and TRBJ1-2, with D uncertain. Germline V gene lookup returns CDR1 KGHSH and CDR2 LQKENI. This CDR3 spans 15 amino acids. Trimming took 3 bases from V and 7 from J, leaving 18 bases between them. DNA for the CDR3: TGTGCCAGCTCACCTGGCACGGGAAACTCCGCTGGCTACACCTTC. As protein: CASSPGTGNSAGYTF.

The chain couples TRBV7-9 to TRBJ2-7; a possible D gene is TRBD1 (6 bases). V lost 3 bases to trimming and J lost 5 bases, with 8 bases between them. This CDR3 region has 12 residues. Germline loops: CDR1 SEHNR, CDR2 FQNEAQ (reference sequence). This chain's CDR3 is CASSLTGNEQYF. The CDR3 region has the DNA TGTGCCAGCAGCTTGACAGGAAACGAGCAGTACTTC.

The genes are TRBV6-2 or TRBV6-3 and TRBJ2-2; TRBD2 aligns across 8 bases. After removal of 8 bases from V and 7 bases from J, the junction contained 15 bases not matched to a gene. CDR1 is MNHEY and CDR2 is SVGEGT in the germline V gene. The CDR3 length is 16 residues. In nucleotides, the CDR3 is TGTGCCAGCGGTTGGCTAGCGGGCCCTCAGAGCGGGGAGCTGTTTTTT. This sequence encodes CASGWLAGPQSGELFF.

The CDR3 DNA follows: TGTGCCAGCAGCTTTGGGTGGCGGGGTTACAATGAGCAGTTCTTC. Translated: CASSFGWRGYNEQFF. This rearrangement joins TRBV5-6 to TRBJ2-1, with D possibly TRBD2 on 6 matching bases. This CDR3 contains 15 residues. Trimming stripped 2 bases from V and 4 bases from J, with 13 bases between. Germline loops: CDR1 SGHDT, CDR2 YYEEEE.

The chain joins TRBV11-2 to TRBJ2-1, with 10 bases fitting TRBD2. V trimming: 5 bases; J trimming: 5 bases; junction bases outside the gene matches: 6. The CDR3 consists of 15 residues. CDR1 and CDR2 (germline): SGHAT, FQNNGV. The CDR3: CASSARGTSDNEQFF. In nucleotides, the CDR3 is TGTGCCAGCAGCGCTCGGGGGACTAGCGACAATGAGCAGTTCTTC.

This chain uses TRBV18 with TRBJ1-1; D may be TRBD1 (5 bases). Germline V lookup: CDR1 KGHSH, CDR2 LQKENI. This CDR3 spans 13 amino acids. V dropped 6 bases and J dropped 6 bases, with 14 bases sitting between them. In DNA, the CDR3 is TGTGCCAGCTCCGCCGGCCGAGGGGCTGAAGCTTTCTTT. Its protein is CASSAGRGAEAFF.

Only a few counts were recorded for this clone. V gene TRBV4-2 combines with J gene TRBJ1-2; weak D call: TRBD1 (6 bases). This CDR3 comprises 14 residues. Germline-derived CDR1 and CDR2 are LGHNA and YNFKEQ. With 4 bases removed from V and 7 bases from J, the gap between germline ends came to 16 bases. Here the CDR3 DNA reads TGTGCCAGCAGCCCCATTGGGGGGGCGGCTGGCTACACCTTC. Protein product: CASSPIGGAAGYTF.

The V gene is TRBV5-4, the J gene TRBJ2-5; D unresolved. Germline assignment: CDR1 SGHNT and CDR2 YYREEE (reference sequence). V dropped 0 bases and J dropped 5 bases, with 14 bases sitting between them. The CDR3 runs 15 residues. The CDR3 DNA reads as TGTGCCAGCAGCTTGGCCCTTGACATTCGGGAGACCCAGTACTTC. Translating gives CASSLALDIRETQYF.

CDR3 sequence (DNA): TGTGCCAGCAGTGAATCGGGACGATCGAACACCGGGGAGCTGTTTTTT. As protein: CASSESGRSNTGELFF. The chain links TRBV2 to TRBJ2-2; perhaps D is TRBD1 or TRBD2 (5 bases each). The CDR3 is 16 amino acids. In germline, CDR1 is SNHLY, CDR2 FYNNEI. The ends were cut back, 2 bases at V and 0 bases at J, with 10 bases in the middle.

This clone was detected a few times. The J gene is TRBJ1-3, the V gene TRBV7-9; 11 bases align to TRBD1. With V trimmed by 1 base and J by 2 bases, 7 bases remained unmatched. Germline lookup yields CDR1 SEHNR and CDR2 FQNEAQ (reference sequence). CDR3 length equals 18 residues. This CDR3 is CASSLEGTGGRPGNTIYF. The CDR3 bases are TGTGCCAGCAGCTTAGAAGGGACAGGGGGTCGACCTGGAAACACCATATATTTT.

This clone was detected only once. The chain recombines TRBV24-1 with TRBJ2-3; D might be TRBD2 (5 bases). Per germline, CDR1 KGHDR and CDR2 SFDVKD. V dropped 0 bases and J dropped 1 base, with 7 bases sitting between them. The length of the CDR3 is 15 residues. The CDR3, as DNA: TGTGCCACCAGTGATTTGGGACTGGGCACAGATACGCAGTATTTT. This sequence encodes CATSDLGLGTDTQYF.

This chain links TRBV30 with TRBJ1-3; D not resolved. CDR1 GTSNPN and CDR2 SVGIG come from the germline V gene (reference sequence). V lost 2 bases and J 4 bases, leaving 9 bases between the germline ends. This CDR3 spans 13 amino acids. CDR3 residues: CAWSLAGGNTIYF. In DNA form, the CDR3 reads TGTGCCTGGAGTTTGGCTGGCGGAAACACCATATATTTT.

The CDR3 DNA reads TGTGCCAGCAGTAAGGGACAGGGTGGAAAACTGTTTTTT. This gives the protein CASSKGQGGKLFF. This sequence joins TRBV6-5 and TRBJ1-4; 9 bases agree with TRBD1. V shed 5 bases, J shed 10 bases, and the junction held 5 bases outside the gene matches. The CDR3 is made up of 13 amino acids. Germline CDR1 is MNHEY and CDR2 is SVGAGI.

This chain links TRBV3-1 (or the pseudogene TRBV3-2) with TRBJ2-5; TRBD1 agrees at 10 bases. Germline loops: CDR1 LGHDT, CDR2 YNNKEL (reference sequence). V gave up 2 bases and J gave up 0 bases; unmatched junction bases: 9. This CDR3 is 18 amino acids long. The DNA for the CDR3 is TGTGCCAGCAGCCAAAGGGAATGGGGGACAGGGGACCAAGAGACCCAGTACTTC. This translates into CASSQREWGTGDQETQYF.

The chain is built from TRBV3-1 (or the pseudogene TRBV3-2) and TRBJ1-3; 7 nucleotides match TRBD1. V lost 3 bases to trimming and J lost 1 base; unmatched junction nucleotides: 6. This CDR3 spans 16 amino acids. Germline loops: CDR1 LGHDT, CDR2 YNNKEL (reference sequence). The CDR3 protein is CASSHPGGGSGNTIYF. CDR3 nucleotide sequence: TGTGCCAGCAGCCACCCAGGGGGGGGTTCTGGAAACACCATATATTTT.

The chain couples TRBV5-1 to TRBJ1-4; a possible D gene is TRBD1 (6 bases). The germline V gene has CDR1 SGHRS and CDR2 YFSETQ. V lost 4 bases to trimming and J lost 8 bases, with 18 bases between them. The CDR3 loop spans 15 amino acids. The CDR3 loop reads CASSPGAGHGEKLFF. The CDR3 coding sequence is TGCGCCAGCAGCCCGGGGGCAGGGCACGGGGAAAAACTGTTTTTT.

The chain is built from TRBV4-3 and TRBJ1-5; D uncertain. This CDR3 region has 15 residues. CDR1 and CDR2 (germline): LGHNA, YSLEER. With 0 bases removed from V and 9 bases from J, the gap between germline ends came to 15 bases. DNA of the CDR3: TGCGCCAGCAGCCAAGATACTGGCAACCGAAGGCCCCAGCATTTT. Its protein is CASSQDTGNRRPQHF.

V is TRBV19 and J is TRBJ1-2; possibly TRBD1 for D (5 bases). V was trimmed by 7 bases and J by 6 bases, leaving 24 bases between them. CDR3 length equals 16 residues. Looked up from germline, CDR1 is LNHDA and CDR2 is SQIVND (reference sequence). The CDR3 DNA is TGTGCCAGTACCCCCATGTATCCTGGGGGAAGGAATGGCTACACCTTC. Translating gives CASTPMYPGGRNGYTF. Full variable domain (outside the CDR3, taken from reference TRBV19 and TRBJ1-2): DGGITQSPKYLFRKEGQNVTLSCEQNLNHDAMYWYRQDPGQGLRLIYYSQIVNDFQKGDIAEGYSVSREKKESFPLTVTSAQKNPTAFYLCASTPMYPGGRNGYTFGSGTRLTVV.

This chain links TRBV30 with TRBJ1-1, with D possibly matching TRBD1 (5 bases). The CDR3 length is 12 residues. Trimming took 2 bases from V and 8 from J, leaving 12 bases between them. Per the germline V gene, CDR1 is GTSNPN and CDR2 is SVGIG (reference sequence). CDR3 in DNA: TGTGCCTGGAGTTCCCCCGGGGGGGAAGCTTTCTTT. Translation: CAWSSPGGEAFF.

The rearrangement joins TRBV3-1 (or the pseudogene TRBV3-2) to TRBJ2-3, with 8 positions matching TRBD2. Germline V gives CDR1 LGHDT, CDR2 YNNKEL (reference sequence). This CDR3 comprises 16 residues. Unmatched junction bases numbered 8, after V lost 4 bases and J lost 2 bases. CDR3 sequence reads: CASSRDRGGNTDTQYF. CDR3 nucleotide sequence: TGTGCCAGCAGCCGGGACCGGGGGGGTAACACAGATACGCAGTATTTT.

The chain employs TRBV2 and TRBJ1-4; D is uncertain. In germline, CDR1 is SNHLY, CDR2 FYNNEI. The CDR3 has 14 residues. The germline V and J ends were trimmed by 7 bases and 3 bases, with 12 bases remaining between them. In DNA, the CDR3 is TGTGCCAGCAATACGGGCATTTCTAATGAAAAACTGTTTTTT. Translating gives CASNTGISNEKLFF.

As concerns this clone: An end of the junction differs from the germline gene, which may be a read error. This chain links TRBV7-7 with TRBJ2-1; TRBD2 might be the D (6 bases). Germline V CDR1 and CDR2: SSHAT, FNYEAQ (reference sequence). The CDR3 totals 16 residues. CDR3 sequence reads: CASSRDFTSSYNEQFF. The CDR3 region has the DNA TGTGCTAGCAGCCGGGACTTCACAAGCTCCTACAATGAGCAGTTCTTC.

The chain combines TRBV6-5 with TRBJ1-2; D uncertain. The CDR3 covers 12 residues. CDR1 MNHEY and CDR2 SVGAGI come from the germline V gene. V dropped 4 bases and J dropped 4 bases, with 7 bases sitting between them. Here the CDR3 reads CASSSVSYGYTF. CDR3 nucleotide sequence: TGTGCCAGCAGTTCTGTGAGCTATGGCTACACCTTC.

This clone came up a few times. The chain combines TRBV27 with TRBJ2-7; D tentatively fits TRBD1 or TRBD2 (5 bases each). Trimming left V 8 bases short and J 2 bases short, with 16 bases between. The CDR3 loop spans 14 amino acids. Germline V gene sequence: CDR1 MNHEY, CDR2 SMNVEV (reference sequence). In DNA, the CDR3 is TGTGCCAGCGGGGCAAGTCGGGGAGCCTACGAGCAGTACTTC. Its protein product is CASGASRGAYEQYF.

The chain combines TRBV16 with TRBJ2-1, with TRBD2 identical over 11 bases. This CDR3 contains 15 residues. Germline V CDR1 and CDR2: KGHSY, FQNENV. The V segment lost 0 bases and the J segment 6 bases; nucleotides outside the gene matches: 1. The CDR3 DNA sequence: TGTGCCAGCAGCCAATCCCTAGCGGGGGGCAATGAGCAGTTCTTC. Amino acid sequence: CASSQSLAGGNEQFF.

This sequence joins TRBV28 and TRBJ2-5, with 7 bases matching TRBD2. This CDR3 comprises 14 residues. V was pared by 7 bases and J by 5 bases, with 10 bases of the junction left unmatched. The germline V gene has CDR1 MDHEN and CDR2 SYDVKM. CDR3 loop: CASTLGGGWETQYF. The CDR3 coding sequence is TGTGCCAGCACTCTCGGCGGGGGTTGGGAGACCCAGTACTTC.

This chain joins TRBV5-4 and TRBJ2-7; D possibly corresponds to TRBD2 (5 bases). The CDR3 consists of 13 residues. Trimming removed 1 base at V and 6 bases at J, with 11 bases between. Per germline, CDR1 SGHNT and CDR2 YYREEE (reference sequence). The CDR3 nucleotides read TGTGCCAGCAGCTTGCCAAAAGGGAGCGAGCAGTACTTC. As protein: CASSLPKGSEQYF.

The chain uses TRBV5-1 and TRBJ2-1, with D possibly TRBD2 on 6 matching bases. Germline CDR1 and CDR2: SGHRS and YFSETQ. The CDR3 has 16 residues. Trimming removed 4 bases at V and 1 base at J, with 15 bases between. CDR3 sequence (DNA): TGCGCCAGCAGCACTAGCCTGGCGGGTTCCTACAATGAGCAGTTCTTC. Amino acid sequence: CASSTSLAGSYNEQFF.

CDR3 in amino acids: CASSPQTGRTFKNTEAFF. For the CDR3, the DNA is TGTGCCAGCAGCCCCCAGACAGGCCGCACGTTCAAGAACACTGAAGCTTTCTTT. The chain is built from TRBV7-2 and TRBJ1-1; a weak D match, TRBD1 (6 bases). CDR1 is SGHTA, CDR2 FQGNSA, per germline. Trimming cost V 5 bases and J 1 base, with 23 bases left between them. The CDR3 consists of 18 residues.